What follows are 27 T cell receptor beta chains derived from one specimen sequenced in a study of pediatric ulcerative colitis. The rectum was sampled with one to two pinch biopsies at colonoscopy. Repertoires were generated with immunoSEQ multiplex PCR, while TCRdb's copy carries only in-frame clones and drops some. The sample lists approximately 40,000 clones, about 75% occurring once. Sequenced material: gut tissue. The receptors here all came from a boy aged 5 to 17 with severe ulcerative colitis.

The chain joins TRBV28 to TRBJ1-1; 12 nucleotides agree with TRBD1. V shed 7 bases and J 6 bases; nucleotides not matched to a gene: 12. Germline V gives CDR1 MDHEN, CDR2 SYDVKM. This CDR3 contains 16 residues. CDR3 region: CASISPTGTGGSEAFF. The DNA of the CDR3 is TGTGCCAGCATTTCCCCCACCGGGACAGGGGGCTCTGAAGCTTTCTTT.

This chain uses TRBV5-1 with TRBJ1-1; tentative D call: TRBD1 (6 bases). Trimming shortened V by 1 base and J by 3 bases, and 10 bases separated the two germline ends. Germline CDR1 is SGHRS and CDR2 is YFSETQ. The CDR3 has 14 amino acids. CDR3 amino acids: CASSLRGLDTEAFF. The CDR3, as DNA: TGCGCCAGCAGCTTGAGGGGGTTAGACACTGAAGCTTTCTTT.

This chain links TRBV6-4 with TRBJ1-1; D unresolved. CDR1 and CDR2 from the germline V gene are MRHNA and SNTAGT. The CDR3 is 14 residues long. Trimming stripped 5 bases from V and 1 base from J, with 11 bases between. CDR3 residues: CASSPQGRNTEAFF. CDR3 bases: TGTGCCAGCAGTCCCCAAGGACGGAACACTGAAGCTTTCTTT.

This clone was seen once. The chain combines TRBV15 with TRBJ2-7; TRBD1 agrees at 9 bases. V shed 1 base, J shed 0 bases, and the junction held 19 bases outside the gene matches. This CDR3 contains 21 residues. CDR1 is LNHNV and CDR2 is YYDKDF in the germline V gene (reference sequence). CDR3 protein: CATSRARPGTGMSLGSYEQYF. The CDR3 DNA follows: TGTGCCACCAGCAGAGCCCGCCCAGGGACAGGGATGTCGTTAGGCTCCTACGAGCAGTACTTC. The whole variable domain, remainder taken from reference TRBV15 and TRBJ2-7, is DAMVIQNPRYQVTQFGKPVTLSCSQTLNHNVMYWYQQKSSQAPKLLFHYYDKDFNNEADTPDNFQSRRPNTSFCFLDIRSPGLGDTAMYLCATSRARPGTGMSLGSYEQYFGPGTRLTVT.

This chain uses TRBV18 with TRBJ2-2; D might be TRBD1 (5 bases). The V end lost 3 bases, the J end lost 1 base, and 12 bases lay between the germline ends. Looked up from germline, CDR1 is KGHSH and CDR2 is LQKENI. This CDR3 has 16 residues. CDR3 nucleotides: TGTGCCAGCTCACCCTACAGGTCCAAGAACACCGGGGAGCTGTTTTTT. This translates into CASSPYRSKNTGELFF.

This clone was counted only a few times. This rearrangement joins TRBV7-9 to TRBJ1-2; no clear D gene. The CDR3 contains 15 residues. The germline gives CDR1 SEHNR, CDR2 FQNEAQ (reference sequence). V was clipped by 5 bases and J by 4 bases, with 17 bases between them. The CDR3 sequence: CASSHPIEAGYGYTF. For the CDR3, the DNA is TGTGCCAGCAGCCACCCAATTGAGGCCGGCTATGGCTACACCTTC.

The CDR3 bases are TGTGCCAGCAGTTATTTTCCCGGTACGAGGGGAGCTTTCTTT. Encoded protein: CASSYFPGTRGAFF. This chain uses TRBV6-6 with TRBJ1-1; D might be TRBD1 (5 bases). Germline V gene lookup returns CDR1 MNHNY and CDR2 SVGAGI (reference sequence). The CDR3 consists of 14 residues. The V end lost 3 bases, the J end lost 10 bases, and 18 bases lay between the germline ends.

This chain connects TRBV28 to TRBJ1-4; weak D call: TRBD1 (5 bases). The CDR3 has 16 amino acids. Between the trimmed V and J ends, which lost 2 bases and 8 bases, there was a span of 18 bases. CDR1 is MDHEN, CDR2 SYDVKM, per germline. CDR3 protein: CASSLGLPGRDEKLFF. CDR3 coding DNA: TGTGCCAGCAGTTTAGGACTCCCGGGAAGGGACGAAAAACTGTTTTTT.

V gene TRBV5-6 combines with J gene TRBJ1-3; 9 positions match TRBD1. The CDR3 extends over 14 amino acids. Germline CDR1 SGHDT, CDR2 YYEEEE. Germline trimming cut 3 bases from V and 8 bases from J; bases unmatched to any gene: 6. The DNA for the CDR3 is TGTGCCAGCAGCTGGGACAGGGTGGGAGACACCATATATTTT. The encoded protein is CASSWDRVGDTIYF. Complete variable domain (other parts from reference TRBV5-6 and TRBJ1-3): DAGVTQSPTHLIKTRGQQVTLRCSPKSGHDTVSWYQQALGQGPQFIFQYYEEEERQRGNFPDRFSGHQFPNYSSELNVNALLLGDSALYLCASSWDRVGDTIYFGEGSWLTVV.

V usage is TRBV20-1 and J usage is TRBJ2-7; D remains unclear. The V gene lost 3 bases and the J gene lost 13 bases, with 10 bases spanning the gap. CDR3 size: 9 residues. Per the germline V gene, CDR1 is DFQATT and CDR2 is SNEGSKA (reference sequence). The CDR3 bases are TGCAGTGCTAGGCCTAGGCTCTACTTC. Amino acids: CSARPRLYF.

The chain has TRBV5-1 and TRBJ2-6; D remains unclear. This CDR3 has 15 residues. The V and J ends lost 4 bases and 0 bases respectively, with 8 bases between them. Germline values: CDR1 SGHRS, CDR2 YFSETQ. The CDR3 loop reads CASSLDVSGANVLTF. For the CDR3, the DNA is TGCGCCAGCAGCCTCGACGTCTCTGGGGCCAACGTCCTGACTTTC.

The V and J genes are TRBV11-2 and TRBJ2-3; D gene ambiguous. Trimming shortened V by 0 bases and J by 3 bases, and 7 bases separated the two germline ends. Germline CDR1 and CDR2: SGHAT and FQNNGV. The CDR3 is made up of 14 amino acids. Here the CDR3 reads CASSLEVGTDTQYF. The CDR3, as DNA: TGTGCCAGCAGCTTAGAGGTAGGGACAGATACGCAGTATTTT.

V is TRBV7-3 and J is TRBJ2-1; D remains unclear. Germline loops: CDR1 SGHTA, CDR2 FQGTGA. With 2 bases removed from V and 5 bases from J, the gap between germline ends came to 10 bases. This CDR3 spans 14 amino acids. This chain's CDR3 is CASSLGRRDNEQFF. For the CDR3, the DNA is TGTGCCAGCAGCTTAGGGCGGAGAGACAATGAGCAGTTCTTC.

CDR3 DNA sequence: TGTGCCAGCAGCCGAGGTCCAATGAGCTCTGGGGCCAACGTCCTGACTTTC. This gives the protein CASSRGPMSSGANVLTF. This chain links TRBV5-4 with TRBJ2-6; D is unclear. This CDR3 comprises 17 residues. Germline CDR1 reads SGHNT; CDR2 reads YYREEE (reference sequence). V lost 4 bases and J 0 bases, leaving 14 bases between the germline ends.

The V call is TRBV27, the J call TRBJ1-1, with D perhaps matching TRBD1 (6 bases). CDR1 MNHEY and CDR2 SMNVEV come from the germline V gene (reference sequence). The length of the CDR3 is 14 residues. V lost 1 base to trimming and J lost 6 bases, with 12 bases between them. The CDR3 nucleotides are TGTGCCAGCAGTTTATTAGGGGGTAGGGCTGAAGCTTTCTTT. Translation: CASSLLGGRAEAFF.

The J gene is TRBJ2-3, the V gene TRBV5-1; no reliable D call. V dropped 3 bases and J dropped 0 bases, with 8 bases sitting between them. CDR1 and CDR2 (germline): SGHRS, YFSETQ. The CDR3 runs 14 residues. The CDR3 nucleotides are TGCGCCAGCAGCTCTCTGGACAGCACAGATACGCAGTATTTT. Its protein is CASSSLDSTDTQYF.

The V call is TRBV2, the J call TRBJ1-1; the D gene is possibly TRBD1 (6 bases). Germline V gene sequence: CDR1 SNHLY, CDR2 FYNNEI. The CDR3 consists of 14 residues. Trimming took 7 bases from V and 7 from J, leaving 19 bases between them. Written as DNA, the CDR3 is TGTGCCAGCACCGGGAGGGCAGGGGCCCTTGAAGCTTTCTTT. Encoded protein: CASTGRAGALEAFF.

The rearrangement links TRBV6-1 to TRBJ2-7; maybe TRBD2 (5 bases). The germline gives CDR1 MNHNS, CDR2 SASEGT. Trimming removed 1 base at V and 0 bases at J, with 10 bases between. The CDR3 consists of 15 residues. The chain's CDR3 is CASSEGTQPSYEQYF. The CDR3 nucleotides read TGTGCCAGCAGTGAAGGGACTCAGCCCTCCTACGAGCAGTACTTC.

This sequence joins TRBV28 and TRBJ2-3, with D perhaps TRBD1 or TRBD2 (5 bases each). V lost 6 bases, J lost 4 bases, and 20 bases lay in between. This CDR3 region has 16 residues. Germline CDR1 MDHEN, CDR2 SYDVKM. This CDR3 is CASSPGLNLGADTQYF. Written as DNA, the CDR3 is TGTGCCAGCAGCCCCGGACTCAACCTGGGGGCAGATACGCAGTATTTT.

In this sample, this clone turned up a few times. The genes are TRBV7-6 and TRBJ1-6; a possible D gene is TRBD1 (5 bases). The CDR3 is 14 residues long. V shed 6 bases and J shed 4 bases, with 10 bases lying between them. Per the germline V gene, CDR1 is SGHVS and CDR2 is FNYEAQ. The CDR3 spells CASSAEGYNSPLHF. The CDR3 DNA reads as TGTGCCAGCAGTGCCGAGGGGTATAATTCACCCCTCCACTTT.

The chain is built from TRBV4-1 and TRBJ1-5, with a tentative D call TRBD1 (5 bases). V lost 1 base to trimming and J lost 4 bases, with 17 bases between them. This CDR3 is 17 amino acids long. Germline values: CDR1 MGHRA, CDR2 YSYEKL. The CDR3 loop reads CASSQVQAGVENQPQHF. The CDR3 region has the DNA TGCGCCAGCAGCCAAGTTCAGGCGGGGGTGGAAAATCAGCCCCAGCATTTT.

The rearrangement uses TRBV4-1 and TRBJ1-1, with D maybe TRBD1 (5 bases). Trimming left V 11 bases short and J 4 bases short, with 17 bases between. Germline V gene data show CDR1 as MGHRA and CDR2 as YSYEKL. The CDR3 contains 13 residues. CDR3 sequence: CAGGDGRVTEAFF. The DNA of the CDR3 is TGCGCCGGAGGGGACGGCCGCGTCACTGAAGCTTTCTTT.

The V and J genes are TRBV5-1 and TRBJ1-4; D perhaps matches TRBD1 (5 bases). The CDR3 is made up of 14 amino acids. V was shortened by 6 bases and J by 8 bases, with 17 bases between the two germline ends. Germline CDR1 and CDR2: SGHRS and YFSETQ. CDR3 amino acids: CASTVSGDEEKLFF. The CDR3 region has the DNA TGCGCCAGCACCGTGTCGGGGGATGAGGAAAAACTGTTTTTT.

This clone has a single count. The V and J genes are TRBV7-2 and TRBJ2-1; tentatively, D is TRBD2 (6 bases). Germline CDR1 reads SGHTA; CDR2 reads FQGNSA. The CDR3 totals 13 residues. V was trimmed by 3 bases and J by 9 bases, leaving 12 bases between them. The CDR3 DNA follows: TGTGCCAGCAGCTTTTTTATGGAGGGTGAGCAGTTCTTC. Translated, it gives CASSFFMEGEQFF.

The V gene is TRBV15, the J gene TRBJ2-2; D might be TRBD2 (6 bases). This CDR3 has 13 amino acids. Trimming took off 9 bases at V and 1 base at J, with 9 bases between the two ends. Germline CDR1 is LNHNV and CDR2 is YYDKDF (reference sequence). DNA of the CDR3: TGTGCCACGGGGGGAGTGAACACCGGGGAGCTGTTTTTT. This gives the protein CATGGVNTGELFF.

The chain is built from TRBV28 and TRBJ1-4; maybe TRBD1 (5 bases). The V and J ends lost 3 bases and 4 bases respectively, with 12 bases between them. CDR1 is MDHEN, CDR2 SYDVKM, per germline. The CDR3 extends over 15 amino acids. In DNA, the CDR3 is TGTGCCAGCAGTTTTGTCACAGGCCTTAATGAAAAACTGTTTTTT. Its translation: CASSFVTGLNEKLFF. The full variable domain, in which reference TRBV28 and TRBJ1-4 provide the parts outside the CDR3, is DVKVTQSSRYLVKRTGEKVFLECVQDMDHENMFWYRQDPGLGLRLIYFSYDVKMKEKGDIPEGYSVSREKKERFSLILESASTNQTSMYLCASSFVTGLNEKLFFGSGTQLSVL.

The V and J genes are TRBV5-4 and TRBJ2-5; D unclear. The length of the CDR3 is 13 residues. CDR1 and CDR2 (germline): SGHNT, YYREEE (reference sequence). The V end was cut by 4 bases, the J end by 1 base, with 8 bases between. The CDR3 DNA reads TGTGCCAGCAGCCGCGCCCTCCAAGAGACCCAGTACTTC. It yields the protein CASSRALQETQYF.